The subject of this entry is one T cell receptor beta chain. A single count supports this clone. The antigen it binds to is not known. Per-base quality was not reported, and no clone a single base away is much larger than it. The data are from a study of blood T cell repertoires in COVID-19 (dated by TCRdb to the early 2020s). General notes on the study: Samples from collaborators originated in the United States, Italy and Spain and spanned both the acute and convalescent phases of COVID-19. The material from the prospective study consisted of cDNA or gDNA derived from T cells, B-cell-depleted T cells, or PBMCs. The samples were drawn from the first 160 participants of the ongoing ImmuneRACE study and from some 1,300 subjects provided by 6 global collaborators. The dataset comprised deeply sampled blood TCRbeta repertoires from subjects exposed to, actively infected with, or recovered from COVID-19. A de-identified subject ID, COVID-19 status, age in years and sex were almost always included in the sample metadata. The repertoires were released in a freely available public database intended as a resource for research on the immune response to SARS-CoV-2. Where available, HLA class I and class II types were taken from metadata supplied by the sample provider and were not determined by assay-based typing. Overall study outcomes, separate from this receptor: How much clinical and demographic metadata was included differed by source and by participant, and the metadata was provided uncurated.

Collaborating institutions collected whole blood in K2EDTA tubes following their own protocols. Collaborator samples were shipped for TCRbeta analysis as frozen whole blood, isolated PBMCs, or DNA extracted from either sample type. The immunoSEQ Assay, a bias-controlled multiplex PCR, was used to amplify TCRbeta CDR3 regions from genomic DNA. The original pipeline was this. The number of nucleated cells in each sample was estimated by amplification of reference gene primers within the assay. To quantify the absolute abundance of each unique TCRbeta CDR3 rearrangement, sequence reads were collapsed and filtered. Productive Simpson clonality was computed per sample as the square root of Simpson's diversity index over productive rearrangements. TCRdb holds this immuneACCESS table with in-frame rearrangements only. Some clones are missing; in checked studies, unresolved V genes explain under half, and the rest has no known cause. V and J calls and clone size are given by that table; D and trimming were obtained from the DNA. This sample gives roughly 40,000 clones in total; under 85% of them show up just once. In total, the top ten clones hold 10% to 15% of the sample.

From its cysteine to its phenylalanine, the CDR3 spans 17 amino acids. Here the CDR3 DNA is all that survives: 51 bases in frame from base 1. The germline V gene yields MGHRA for CDR1 and YSYEKL for CDR2. V lost 3 bases and J lost 4 bases, and the count of bases not matched to a germline gene is 6. This TCR was recovered from a human donor in a cohort sampled during active COVID-19. The sample comprised peripheral blood. The V gene is TRBV4-1 and the J gene is TRBJ1-4; TRBD1 aligns with 12 central bases. The CDR3: CASSHSGTGGGNEKLFF. Here is the DNA: TGCGCCAGCAGCCACTCCGGGACAGGGGGCGGTAATGAAAAACTGTTTTTT.